Listed below are T cell receptor beta chains from one sample, sequenced in a study of T cells after posttransplantation cyclophosphamide. Clones were sequenced by immunoSEQ multiplex PCR, and TCRdb holds only the in-frame ones, with some missing. The sample records roughly 7,300 clones, roughly nine tenths being singletons. The sequencing used PBMCs, collected about 1,500 days after allogeneic stem cell transplant with posttransplant cyclophosphamide. These receptors came from a female patient between 50 and 60 years old who received an allogeneic stem cell transplant from a related donor, was CMV-positive, and had no GVHD. A subset of T cells may come from the graft donor. CDR3s include the opening cysteine and the closing phenylalanine or tryptophan. D genes are given only for firm matches.

CDR3aa: CASMRRLGQGPDTQYF; CDR3nt: TGTGCCAGTATGCGTCGCCTAGGACAGGGACCAGATACGCAGTATTTT; v_gene: TRBV19; j_gene: TRBJ2-3; d_gene: TRBD1
CDR3aa: CASSTGTAYNEQFF; CDR3nt: TGTGCCAGCAGCACCGGGACAGCCTACAATGAGCAGTTCTTC; v_gene: TRBV7-9; j_gene: TRBJ2-1; d_gene: TRBD1
CDR3aa: CASSVGGQGAYSPLHF; CDR3nt: TGTGCCAGCAGCGTAGGGGGACAGGGGGCCTATTCACCCCTCCACTTT; v_gene: TRBV9; j_gene: TRBJ1-6; d_gene: TRBD1
CDR3aa: CASSMDRSTGNTIYF; CDR3nt: TGTGCCAGTAGTATGGACAGATCGACTGGAAACACCATATATTTT; v_gene: TRBV19; j_gene: TRBJ1-3; d_gene: .
CDR3aa: CASSLVKETEAFF; CDR3nt: TGCGCCAGCAGCTTGGTGAAGGAGACTGAAGCTTTCTTT; v_gene: TRBV5-1; j_gene: TRBJ1-1; d_gene: .
CDR3aa: CASSRGRADTQYF; CDR3nt: TGTGCCAGCAGCCGCGGGAGGGCGGATACGCAGTATTTT; v_gene: TRBV4-2; j_gene: TRBJ2-3; d_gene: TRBD2
CDR3aa: CASSCSTSRGYNEQFF; CDR3nt: TGTGCCAGCAGCTGCTCGACTAGTCGGGGGTACAATGAGCAGTTCTTC; v_gene: TRBV7-4; j_gene: TRBJ2-1; d_gene: .
CDR3aa: CASSSNTGQETQYF; CDR3nt: TGTGCCAGCAGCTCCAATACAGGGCAAGAGACCCAGTACTTC; v_gene: TRBV7-9; j_gene: TRBJ2-5; d_gene: .
CDR3aa: CASSGTDRGLEKLFF; CDR3nt: TGTGCCAGCAGCGGGACGGACAGGGGGCTTGAAAAACTGTTTTTT; v_gene: TRBV7-2; j_gene: TRBJ1-4; d_gene: TRBD1
CDR3aa: CASSKLRGAGSYEQYF; CDR3nt: TGTGCCAGCAGCAAACTACGGGGAGCGGGAAGCTACGAGCAGTACTTC; v_gene: TRBV21-1; j_gene: TRBJ2-7; d_gene: .
CDR3aa: CASSLGSGRAADTQYF; CDR3nt: TGTGCCAGCAGCTTAGGTAGCGGGAGGGCGGCGGATACGCAGTATTTT; v_gene: TRBV7-6; j_gene: TRBJ2-3; d_gene: TRBD2
CDR3aa: CASSEASRSGNEQFF; CDR3nt: TGTGCCAGCAGTGAGGCCTCGCGGTCGGGCAATGAGCAGTTCTTC; v_gene: TRBV2; j_gene: TRBJ2-1; d_gene: .
CDR3aa: CASSSTGSSGANVLTF; CDR3nt: TGTGCCAGTAGTAGCACGGGGAGCTCTGGGGCCAACGTCCTGACTTTC; v_gene: TRBV19; j_gene: TRBJ2-6; d_gene: .
CDR3aa: CATSSAAGGGYGYTF; CDR3nt: TGTGCCACCAGCAGTGCAGCGGGCGGAGGGTATGGCTACACCTTC; v_gene: TRBV15; j_gene: TRBJ1-2; d_gene: .
CDR3aa: CSVEQNLQETQYF; CDR3nt: TGCAGCGTTGAACAGAACCTCCAAGAGACCCAGTACTTC; v_gene: TRBV29-1; j_gene: TRBJ2-5; d_gene: .
CDR3aa: CASSLTVLEGYEQFF; CDR3nt: TGTGCCAGCAGCTTAACGGTCCTAGAGGGTTATGAGCAGTTCTTC; v_gene: TRBV11-1; j_gene: TRBJ2-1; d_gene: .
CDR3aa: CASSLLSGTQYF; CDR3nt: TGCGCCAGCAGCTTGTTATCAGGGACCCAGTACTTC; v_gene: TRBV5-1; j_gene: TRBJ2-5; d_gene: .